The 20 T cell receptor beta chains in this list originate from one sample, sequenced in a study of T and B cells in COVID-19 patients. TRB rearrangements were amplified by multiplex PCR with BIOMED2 TRB-A/B primers. In TCRdb, the multiplex PCR reads were re-called with MiXCR into one record per CDR3 protein. The sample yields about 5,200 distinct CDR3 sequences, 15% to 20% seen once. Blood genomic DNA input for TRB amplification was roughly 250-500 ng. Sequenced material: blood. All receptors come from a human donor who had recovered from COVID-19.

Sample share makes this clonotype medium-sized. The V gene is TRBV30, the J gene TRBJ2-7, with D unclear. The CDR3 spans 12 residues. Trimming removed 0 bases from V and 3 bases from J, with 6 bases in between. Germline lookup yields CDR1 GTSNPN and CDR2 SVGIG (reference sequence). CDR3 loop: CAWSVPDYEQYF. In DNA form, the CDR3 reads TGTGCCTGGAGTGTACCCGACTACGAGCAGTACTTC.

This clonotype has just a few counts. V is TRBV11-2 and J is TRBJ2-7, with a weak D call TRBD2 (5 bases). The V gene's germline CDR1 is SGHAT and CDR2 FQNNGV. There are 13 residues in the CDR3. V was cut by 5 bases and J by 4 bases, with 12 bases left in between. The chain's CDR3 is CASSPEDWYEQYF. DNA of the CDR3: TGTGCCAGCAGCCCAGAGGACTGGTACGAGCAGTACTTC.

The CDR3 bases are TGTGCCAGCAGCTTAGCCGGGACTAGCAATTACGAGCAGTACTTC. Residues: CASSLAGTSNYEQYF. This sequence joins TRBV7-2 and TRBJ2-7; TRBD2 matches 9 bases. The CDR3 is 15 residues long. V lost 0 bases and J lost 4; bases outside the gene matches: 4. Looked up from germline, CDR1 is SGHTA and CDR2 is FQGNSA. Drawing the rest from reference TRBV7-2 and TRBJ2-7, the complete variable domain is GAGVSQSPSNKVTEKGKDVELRCDPISGHTALYWYRQSLGQGLEFLIYFQGNSAPDKSGLPSDRFSAERTGGSVSTLTIQRTQQEDSAVYLCASSLAGTSNYEQYFGPGTRLTVT.

By share, this clonotype counts as medium-sized. This rearrangement joins TRBV4-2 to TRBJ2-2; D is possibly TRBD1 (5 bases). V was pared by 0 bases and J by 5 bases, with 10 bases between. Looked up from germline, CDR1 is LGHNA and CDR2 is YNFKEQ. The CDR3 consists of 15 residues. CDR3 amino acids: CASSQERGITGELFF. The CDR3 DNA follows: TGTGCCAGCAGCCAAGAAAGGGGTATTACCGGGGAGCTGTTTTTT.

The chain recombines TRBV19 with TRBJ1-2, with a tentative D call TRBD1 (5 bases). The CDR3 totals 15 residues. V lost 9 bases and J lost 7, with 24 bases in between. Germline V CDR1 and CDR2: LNHDA, SQIVND (reference sequence). The CDR3 coding sequence is TGTGCCAGCAGCCCCGAGCCGGGGCGCAGTCGTGGCTACACCTTC. This translates into CASSPEPGRSRGYTF.

This clonotype was recorded a few times. V and J are TRBV11-3 and TRBJ2-1; either TRBD1 or TRBD2 may fit D (6 bases each). The germline V and J ends were trimmed by 8 bases and 0 bases, with 8 bases remaining between them. Germline V lookup: CDR1 SGHNT, CDR2 YENEEA. The CDR3 runs 13 residues. As DNA, the CDR3 is TGTGCCAGCGGAGGGGGCTCCTACAATGAGCAGTTCTTC. Translation: CASGGGSYNEQFF.

This clonotype was seen a few times. V and J are TRBV29-1 and TRBJ2-5; 9 bases align to TRBD1. The CDR3 consists of 16 residues. The V segment lost 6 bases and the J segment 5 bases; nucleotides outside the gene matches: 16. The V gene's germline CDR1 is SQVTM and CDR2 ANQGSEA. The CDR3 DNA reads TGCAGCGTCGTTGACCCCGGGACAGGGTACGGGGAGACCCAGTACTTC. Its protein is CSVVDPGTGYGETQYF.

In this sample, this clonotype is medium-sized (0.01 to 0.1%). This rearrangement joins TRBV5-5 to TRBJ2-7, with 8 bases aligning to TRBD1. This CDR3 is 14 amino acids long. Unmatched junction bases numbered 1, after V lost 0 bases and J lost 2 bases. Germline V lookup: CDR1 SGHKS, CDR2 YYEKEE (reference sequence). The CDR3 nucleotides read TGTGCCAGCAGCTTGGGGACAGGGACCTACGAGCAGTACTTC. Residues: CASSLGTGTYEQYF. The complete variable domain, with remaining parts taken from reference TRBV5-5 and TRBJ2-7, reads DAGVTQSPTHLIKTRGQQVTLRCSPISGHKSVSWYQQVLGQGPQFIFQYYEKEERGRGNFPDRFSARQFPNYSSELNVNALLLGDSALYLCASSLGTGTYEQYFGPGTRLTVT.

The chain combines TRBV4-3 with TRBJ1-5; D is unresolved. Germline V gene lookup returns CDR1 LGHNA and CDR2 YSLEER. V lost 0 bases to trimming and J lost 4 bases, with 10 bases between them. This CDR3 contains 15 residues. This CDR3 is CASSQEVKGNQPQHF. In DNA, the CDR3 is TGCGCCAGCAGCCAAGAAGTAAAGGGAAATCAGCCCCAGCATTTT.

The J gene is TRBJ2-1, the V gene TRBV7-3; D not certain. Germline V gene lookup returns CDR1 SGHTA and CDR2 FQGTGA. V lost 0 bases and J lost 0, with 9 bases in between. The CDR3 extends over 16 amino acids. The CDR3: CASSLTFQSSYNEQFF. The CDR3 DNA reads TGTGCCAGCAGCTTAACGTTTCAGAGCTCCTACAATGAGCAGTTCTTC.

The rearrangement joins TRBV2 to TRBJ2-7; 8 nucleotides align to TRBD1. The CDR3 totals 13 residues. Germline CDR1 is SNHLY and CDR2 is FYNNEI. With V trimmed by 6 bases and J by 3 bases, 4 bases remained unmatched. CDR3 loop: CASRRGQGYEQYF. CDR3 nucleotide sequence: TGTGCCAGCAGGCGCGGACAGGGCTACGAGCAGTACTTC.

In its sample, this clonotype is medium-sized. The chain recombines TRBV6-5 with TRBJ1-3; D is possibly TRBD1 (5 bases). This CDR3 region has 15 residues. In germline, CDR1 is MNHEY, CDR2 SVGAGI. The germline V and J ends were trimmed by 6 bases and 4 bases, with 16 bases remaining between them. CDR3 sequence: CASRPAGEGGNTIYF. CDR3 nucleotide sequence: TGTGCCAGCAGACCGGCGGGGGAAGGGGGAAACACCATATATTTT.

With regard to this clonotype: One junction end disagrees with the germline gene, perhaps due to a read error. CDR3 sequence reads: CASSQLLVNEQYF. CDR3 DNA: TGCGCCAGCAGCCAACTACTAGTAAACGAGCAGTACTTC. V gene TRBV4-2 combines with J gene TRBJ2-7; weak D call: TRBD2 (5 bases). CDR1 and CDR2 from the germline V gene are LGHNA and YNFKEQ. CDR3 size: 13 residues.

In its sample, this clonotype was seen a few times. V is TRBV20-1 and J is TRBJ2-7; D is perhaps TRBD2 (7 bases). V lost 0 bases and J 0 bases, leaving 12 bases between the germline ends. The CDR3 runs to 15 residues. Germline V gene sequence: CDR1 DFQATT, CDR2 SNEGSKA (reference sequence). The CDR3 protein is CSARDRGGGSYEQYF. The CDR3, as DNA: TGCAGTGCTAGAGATAGGGGAGGGGGCTCCTACGAGCAGTACTTC.

The chain combines TRBV4-3 with TRBJ2-1, with 13 bases matching TRBD2. The V segment lost 1 base and the J segment 3 bases; nucleotides outside the gene matches: 0. CDR3 size: 16 residues. CDR1 LGHNA and CDR2 YSLEER come from the germline V gene. The CDR3 DNA sequence: TGCGCCAGCAGCCAAGGACTAGCGGGGGGCTACAATGAGCAGTTCTTC. It translates to CASSQGLAGGYNEQFF.

This clonotype was seen repeatedly, ten times or more. This chain links TRBV6-2 or TRBV6-3 with TRBJ2-7; 11 bases align to TRBD2. Germline V lookup: CDR1 MNHEY, CDR2 SVGEGT. The CDR3 has 13 amino acids. V shed 7 bases, J shed 7 bases, and the junction held 6 bases outside the gene matches. Here the CDR3 DNA reads TGTGCCAGCACTACTAGCGGGAGTCTTGAGCAGTACTTC. Its translation is CASTTSGSLEQYF.

The J gene is TRBJ2-1, the V gene TRBV19; 10 positions agree with TRBD2. This CDR3 comprises 14 residues. The V gene end was trimmed by 6 bases and the J gene end by 7 bases; junction bases not matched to a gene: 6. CDR1 and CDR2 (germline): LNHDA, SQIVND (reference sequence). The CDR3 DNA reads as TGTGCCAGTAGCCTAGCGGGAGTGAGTAATGAGCAGTTCTTC. Protein: CASSLAGVSNEQFF. The full variable domain, in which reference TRBV19 and TRBJ2-1 provide the parts outside the CDR3, is DGGITQSPKYLFRKEGQNVTLSCEQNLNHDAMYWYRQDPGQGLRLIYYSQIVNDFQKGDIAEGYSVSREKKESFPLTVTSAQKNPTAFYLCASSLAGVSNEQFFGPGTRLTVL.

This clonotype was seen a few times. A much larger clone differs by one base, so this may be a read error. The chain recombines TRBV11-3 with TRBJ1-2; D gene uncertain. The germline gives CDR1 SGHNT, CDR2 YENEEA. The CDR3 totals 12 residues. CDR3 sequence reads: CANSLDTDGYTF. The CDR3 bases are TGTGCCAACAGCTTAGATACCGATGGCTACACCTTC.

The rearrangement links TRBV6-5 to TRBJ1-2; 8 nucleotides agree with TRBD1. The CDR3 has 20 residues. Germline CDR1 MNHEY, CDR2 SVGAGI. V lost 0 bases and J lost 0; bases outside the gene matches: 15. The CDR3 bases are TGTGCCAGCAGTTACTCGCGGGACAGGCAGACCTACGTGACTAACTATGGCTACACCTTC. It codes for CASSYSRDRQTYVTNYGYTF.

Relative to its sample, this clonotype is medium-sized. V and J are TRBV29-1 and TRBJ1-2, with 7 nucleotides matching TRBD1. The germline V gene has CDR1 SQVTM and CDR2 ANQGSEA. The CDR3 is made up of 13 amino acids. With V trimmed by 0 bases and J by 8 bases, 6 bases remained unmatched. In DNA, the CDR3 is TGCAGCGTTGAAGAAGGAACAGGGGCCGGCTACACCTTC. It encodes CSVEEGTGAGYTF.